The rows below give T cell receptor beta chains drawn from one sample of a study of metastatic and nonmetastatic thyroid tumors. Via MiXCR, TCRdb re-called the PCR reads. Counted here are over 20,000 clones, roughly 16% occurring once; the ten biggest clones make up 10%. The sample taken for sequencing was tumor tissue. All receptors derive from a female donor with papillary thyroid cancer or a benign thyroid nodule (not recorded which). Some clones in this sample may be carry-over from other donors' samples. Both conserved end residues are trimmed from each CDR3. A D gene is named only where the DNA matches it firmly. Only some rows state a clone size, as once, few, many or a class for expanded clones.

15 many TRBJ2-5 TRBD1 TRBV11-2 ASSPPGQAVRKETQY
15 many TRBJ2-2 TRBD1 TRBV4-1 ASSQHTGTGIAGELF
11 medium-sized TRBJ2-2 . TRBV28 ASITSYTGELF
15 many TRBJ2-7 . TRBV11-1 ASSLFLRGPASYEQY
9 medium-sized TRBJ2-7 . TRBV27 ASRDSYEQY
10 many TRBJ2-7 . TRBV7-7 ASSSRAPEQY
13 many TRBJ2-1 . TRBV7-8 ASSLEWGGLGEQF
13 medium-sized TRBJ2-3 . TRBV28 ASSLGQFSTDTQY
13 many TRBJ1-2 . TRBV7-9 ASSLAGSLPGGYT
15 many TRBJ2-6 TRBD1 TRBV20-1 SARGGTGGLGANVLT
13 . TRBJ2-1 TRBD2 TRBV6-2/TRBV6-3 ASSPGTSGADEQF
13 . TRBJ2-7 TRBD2 TRBV3-1 ACSQALATRGDQY
11 . TRBJ2-1 . TRBV12-3/TRBV12-4 ASTPTGMGEQF
13 few TRBJ2-2 . TRBV19 ASSMGRGRSGELF
10 many TRBJ1-2 TRBD1 TRBV20-1 SAPNRGGGYT
11 few TRBJ2-1 TRBD2 TRBV29-1 SVRCGGLNEQF
12 . TRBJ1-5 . TRBV6-1 ASSEVGGNQPQH
14 many TRBJ2-2 TRBD1 TRBV5-4 ASSLAGTGATGELF
14 once TRBJ2-3 . TRBV5-1 ASSLVSGRFTDTQY
15 many TRBJ2-3 . TRBV28 ASTPVYVRGVTDTQY
12 . TRBJ1-5 . TRBV4-1 ASIQGGPEGPQH
12 many TRBJ1-2 . TRBV2 ASSGRTGQYGYT
13 many TRBJ2-5 . TRBV5-6 ASSLGLGVLETQY
16 many TRBJ1-1 . TRBV18 ASSPYPGAEEMNTEAF
10 many TRBJ1-1 TRBD1 TRBV11-2 ASQGGGTEAF
14 many TRBJ1-2 . TRBV2 ASTRSGTHHGYGYT
17 many TRBJ2-6 . TRBV28 ASRGLRASSPSGANVLT
14 many TRBJ2-6 TRBD1 TRBV5-1 ASSDQGGAGANVLT
12 many TRBJ2-1 TRBD1 TRBV7-6 ASSDPDRGDEQF
13 many TRBJ2-1 TRBD2 TRBV2 ASTTASGAYNEQF
14 many TRBJ2-2 TRBD1 TRBV5-1 ASSLAGTGEIGELF
14 few TRBJ1-3 . TRBV6-6 ASSYSGLNSGNTIY
13 . TRBJ1-1 TRBD1 TRBV7-3 ASSLSSGGITQAF
9 . TRBJ2-5 TRBD1 TRBV28 ATTGASAQY
12 . TRBJ1-5 TRBD1 TRBV6-1 ASNDRGSNQPQH
13 many TRBJ2-5 . TRBV20-1 SVPRAIRYQETQY
11 medium-sized TRBJ2-2 . TRBV25-1 ASRPQGTGELF
13 many TRBJ2-2 . TRBV9 ASKPTGPNTGELF
13 . TRBJ2-3 . TRBV11-2 ASSPLGGEPRRQY
13 few TRBJ1-6 . TRBV15 ATIRDRGVGSPLH
12 many TRBJ2-1 . TRBV11-3 ASSPQGTYNEQF
13 . TRBJ1-1 . TRBV6-2/TRBV6-3 ASSYGGGLNTEAF
12 many TRBJ1-2 TRBD1 TRBV24-1 ATSDGDRGYGYT
14 . TRBJ2-2 . TRBV5-6 ASSSGKGLGTGELF
13 medium-sized TRBJ2-7 . TRBV5-1 ASSTGPSLTYEQY